The rows below give T cell receptor beta chains drawn from one sample of a study of shared clonotypes between healthy human individuals. Produced via immunoSEQ multiplex PCR; TCRdb's table is partial and in-frame only. The sample records fewer than 1 million clones, just over 95% being singletons. Sample: naive CD8+ T cells sorted from blood. Receptors were obtained from a man aged 25 to 40 in good health. Both conserved end residues are part of each CDR3. The D gene is left open where the match is weak. Some rows have no size entry. The others give once, few or many, or a class for an expanded clone.

cdr3_nt: TGTGCCAGCAGGGGGGCTAGTGGGGCCAACGTCCTGACTTTC
cdr3_aa: CASRGASGANVLTF
v_call: TRBV13
j_call: TRBJ2-6
d_call: NA
clone_size: NA

cdr3_nt: TGTGCCACCAGCCAAATTCGGCAGGGCGATCAGCCCCAGCATTTT
cdr3_aa: CATSQIRQGDQPQHF
v_call: TRBV15
j_call: TRBJ1-5
d_call: NA
clone_size: NA

cdr3_nt: TGTGCTAGTGGTTTCGGGACAGGGGGCTTCAATGAGCAGTTCTTC
cdr3_aa: CASGFGTGGFNEQFF
v_call: TRBV12-5
j_call: TRBJ2-1
d_call: TRBD1
clone_size: NA

cdr3_nt: TGTGCCAGCAGCTTAGGAAGAACCTATGGCTACACCTTC
cdr3_aa: CASSLGRTYGYTF
v_call: TRBV7-2
j_call: TRBJ1-2
d_call: NA
clone_size: NA

cdr3_nt: TGCGCCAGTGGTGGGGTCCTGAGCTCGGACACTGAAGCTTTCTTT
cdr3_aa: CASGGVLSSDTEAFF
v_call: TRBV5-1
j_call: TRBJ1-1
d_call: NA
clone_size: NA

cdr3_nt: TGTGCCAGCAGCGTCGACTGGAGCTCCTACAATGAGCAGTTCTTC
cdr3_aa: CASSVDWSSYNEQFF
v_call: TRBV9
j_call: TRBJ2-1
d_call: NA
clone_size: NA

cdr3_nt: TGTGCCAGCAGCTCATCACAGGGGGCGAACACTGAAGCTTTCTTT
cdr3_aa: CASSSSQGANTEAFF
v_call: TRBV7-6
j_call: TRBJ1-1
d_call: TRBD1
clone_size: NA

cdr3_nt: TGTGCCAGCAGTGCGGGACAGGCCGACACTGAAGCTTTCTTT
cdr3_aa: CASSAGQADTEAFF
v_call: TRBV6-1
j_call: TRBJ1-1
d_call: TRBD1
clone_size: NA

cdr3_nt: TGTGCCAGCAGTGACAGGAGTTGGACCCAGTACTTC
cdr3_aa: CASSDRSWTQYF
v_call: TRBV25-1
j_call: TRBJ2-5
d_call: NA
clone_size: NA

cdr3_nt: TGTGCCAGCAGTGGGGGGGACCCTGGCCTTACCGGGGAGCTGTTTTTT
cdr3_aa: CASSGGDPGLTGELFF
v_call: TRBV6-1
j_call: TRBJ2-2
d_call: NA
clone_size: NA

cdr3_nt: TGTGCCAGCAGTCCCGGGCGGCCGGATGAGCAGTTCTTC
cdr3_aa: CASSPGRPDEQFF
v_call: TRBV27
j_call: TRBJ2-1
d_call: NA
clone_size: NA

cdr3_nt: TGTGCCAGCAGCTCAAGACAGGGTCCTGGAAACACCATATATTTT
cdr3_aa: CASSSRQGPGNTIYF
v_call: TRBV7-9
j_call: TRBJ1-3
d_call: TRBD1
clone_size: NA

cdr3_nt: TGTGCCAGCACGGACAGGTCCGAAGCTTTCTTT
cdr3_aa: CASTDRSEAFF
v_call: TRBV28
j_call: TRBJ1-1
d_call: TRBD1
clone_size: NA

cdr3_nt: TGTGCCAGCAGTGAATCCCAAGATAGCGAGAATGAGCAGTTCTTC
cdr3_aa: CASSESQDSENEQFF
v_call: TRBV6-4
j_call: TRBJ2-1
d_call: NA
clone_size: NA

cdr3_nt: TGTGCCAGCAGTGCAAGCAGGGTTGCTAATGAAAAACTGTTTTTT
cdr3_aa: CASSASRVANEKLFF
v_call: TRBV25-1
j_call: TRBJ1-4
d_call: NA
clone_size: NA

cdr3_nt: TGTGCCAGCAGCGTAGGTAGCGTCGTCAACCGCTACGAGCAGTACTTC
cdr3_aa: CASSVGSVVNRYEQYF
v_call: TRBV9
j_call: TRBJ2-7
d_call: NA
clone_size: NA

cdr3_nt: TGTGCCAGCAGTTTAGGCAGAAGCACAGATACGCAGTATTTT
cdr3_aa: CASSLGRSTDTQYF
v_call: TRBV27
j_call: TRBJ2-3
d_call: NA
clone_size: NA

cdr3_nt: TGTGCCAGTAGTGCTCCAGGGGAGCAGTTCTTC
cdr3_aa: CASSAPGEQFF
v_call: TRBV19
j_call: TRBJ2-1
d_call: NA
clone_size: NA

cdr3_nt: TGTGCCAGCAGCCCGAGCGCGAGCCAAGAGACCCAGTACTTC
cdr3_aa: CASSPSASQETQYF
v_call: TRBV7-9
j_call: TRBJ2-5
d_call: NA
clone_size: NA

cdr3_nt: TGTGCCAGCAGCCCTCGGACAGGGACCTACGAGCAGTACTTC
cdr3_aa: CASSPRTGTYEQYF
v_call: TRBV7-9
j_call: TRBJ2-7
d_call: TRBD1
clone_size: NA

cdr3_nt: TGTGCCAGCAGCCCGATTAGGCCAGACAGTAACTATGGCTACACCTTC
cdr3_aa: CASSPIRPDSNYGYTF
v_call: TRBV7-9
j_call: TRBJ1-2
d_call: NA
clone_size: NA

cdr3_nt: TGCAGCGTTAGGACTAGCGGGACCGGAGATACGCAGTATTTT
cdr3_aa: CSVRTSGTGDTQYF
v_call: TRBV29-1
j_call: TRBJ2-3
d_call: TRBD2
clone_size: NA

cdr3_nt: TGTGCCACCAGCGCAGGGGGAAGCAATCAGCCCCAGCATTTT
cdr3_aa: CATSAGGSNQPQHF
v_call: TRBV15
j_call: TRBJ1-5
d_call: TRBD1
clone_size: NA

cdr3_nt: TGTGCCAGCAGCTACCAAGAGCAGCAGTACTTC
cdr3_aa: CASSYQEQQYF
v_call: TRBV5-4
j_call: TRBJ2-7
d_call: NA
clone_size: NA

cdr3_nt: TGTGCCAGCAGCTTAGCCGTTGGGACAACATCCTACGAGCAGTACTTC
cdr3_aa: CASSLAVGTTSYEQYF
v_call: TRBV7-8
j_call: TRBJ2-7
d_call: NA
clone_size: NA

cdr3_nt: TGTGCCAGCAGGATGGGGCTATACAATGAGCAGTTCTTC
cdr3_aa: CASRMGLYNEQFF
v_call: TRBV27
j_call: TRBJ2-1
d_call: NA
clone_size: NA

cdr3_nt: TGTGCCTGGCGTGGTCCGGGACCTAGCTCCTACGAGCAGTACTTC
cdr3_aa: CAWRGPGPSSYEQYF
v_call: TRBV30
j_call: TRBJ2-7
d_call: NA
clone_size: NA

cdr3_nt: TGTGCCAGCACACCGGGACCCTCCTACGAGCAGTACTTC
cdr3_aa: CASTPGPSYEQYF
v_call: TRBV25-1
j_call: TRBJ2-7
d_call: NA
clone_size: NA

cdr3_nt: TGTGCCAGCAGCATGGGACAGGGGACCTACGAGCAGTACTTC
cdr3_aa: CASSMGQGTYEQYF
v_call: TRBV28
j_call: TRBJ2-7
d_call: TRBD1
clone_size: once

cdr3_nt: TGTGCCACCCGCCTCGGGCCCCGCAATGAGCAGTTCTTC
cdr3_aa: CATRLGPRNEQFF
v_call: TRBV7-9
j_call: TRBJ2-1
d_call: NA
clone_size: NA

cdr3_nt: TGCGCCAGCAGCCAAGTATCTGGGGCCAACGTCCTGACTTTC
cdr3_aa: CASSQVSGANVLTF
v_call: TRBV4-1
j_call: TRBJ2-6
d_call: NA
clone_size: once

cdr3_nt: TGTGCCAGCAGCCGCTCTGGGGCCAACGTCCTGACTTTC
cdr3_aa: CASSRSGANVLTF
v_call: TRBV7-2
j_call: TRBJ2-6
d_call: NA
clone_size: NA

cdr3_nt: TGCAGCGTACAACCCCGAGGGGACTACGAGCAGTACTTC
cdr3_aa: CSVQPRGDYEQYF
v_call: TRBV29-1
j_call: TRBJ2-7
d_call: NA
clone_size: NA

cdr3_nt: TGCGCCAGCAGCTTGGGGGGCGCCTACACTGAAGCTTTCTTT
cdr3_aa: CASSLGGAYTEAFF
v_call: TRBV5-1
j_call: TRBJ1-1
d_call: NA
clone_size: few

cdr3_nt: TGTGCCAGCAGCTACCCCATTCCCCAAGAGACCCAGTACTTC
cdr3_aa: CASSYPIPQETQYF
v_call: TRBV7-9
j_call: TRBJ2-5
d_call: NA
clone_size: NA

cdr3_nt: TGTGCCAGCAGCTTATCCCCCGACCGGAGCTCCTACGAGCAGTACTTC
cdr3_aa: CASSLSPDRSSYEQYF
v_call: TRBV11-2
j_call: TRBJ2-7
d_call: NA
clone_size: NA

cdr3_nt: TGTGCCAGCAGCCTACCGGGACAGGACTACGAGCAGTACTTC
cdr3_aa: CASSLPGQDYEQYF
v_call: TRBV7-2
j_call: TRBJ2-7
d_call: TRBD1
clone_size: NA

cdr3_nt: TGCGCCAGCAGCTTTGAGGCAGGTGCCTACGAGCAGTACTTC
cdr3_aa: CASSFEAGAYEQYF
v_call: TRBV5-1
j_call: TRBJ2-7
d_call: NA
clone_size: NA

cdr3_nt: TGCGCCAGCAGACAACAGGGGGCATCGGGGTACGAGCAGTACTTC
cdr3_aa: CASRQQGASGYEQYF
v_call: TRBV4-1
j_call: TRBJ2-7
d_call: TRBD1
clone_size: NA

cdr3_nt: TGTGCCAGCAGGCTCACTAGCGGAGGCATCCACGAGCAGTACTTC
cdr3_aa: CASRLTSGGIHEQYF
v_call: TRBV6-5
j_call: TRBJ2-7
d_call: TRBD2
clone_size: NA

cdr3_nt: TGTGCCAGCAGCGTAGGACTAGCGGGAGACAATGAGCAGTTCTTC
cdr3_aa: CASSVGLAGDNEQFF
v_call: TRBV7-9
j_call: TRBJ2-1
d_call: TRBD2
clone_size: NA

cdr3_nt: TGTGCCAGCAGCTTAGTTGGAGGGAACTCTGGGGCCAACGTCCTGACTTTC
cdr3_aa: CASSLVGGNSGANVLTF
v_call: TRBV7-9
j_call: TRBJ2-6
d_call: NA
clone_size: once

cdr3_nt: TGTGCCAGCAGCTTCCTAGCGGGAGGGCCGAATGAGCAGTTCTTC
cdr3_aa: CASSFLAGGPNEQFF
v_call: TRBV7-3
j_call: TRBJ2-1
d_call: TRBD2
clone_size: NA